The 31 T cell receptor beta chains presented below share a single source sample, sequenced in a study. In TCRdb, the RT-PCR reads were re-called with MiXCR into one record per CDR3 protein. The sample has approximately 720,000 distinct CDR3 sequences, about 14% seen once. The material sequenced was memory CD4+ T cells from blood. The receptors originated from a female donor in good health, serving as a healthy control.

This clonotype was detected ten times or more. The chain joins TRBV20-1 to TRBJ2-7, with D possibly TRBD1 on 5 matching bases. CDR3 length: 13 residues. Germline CDR1 DFQATT, CDR2 SNEGSKA (reference sequence). Trimming took off 5 bases at V and 3 bases at J, with 14 bases between the two ends. This chain's CDR3 is CSAPGSTRYEQYF. Here the CDR3 DNA reads TGCAGTGCTCCAGGGTCCACTCGCTACGAGCAGTACTTC.

The rearrangement uses TRBV5-1 and TRBJ1-3, with no clear D. V lost 2 bases to trimming and J lost 3 bases, with 12 bases between them. The CDR3 runs to 15 residues. CDR1 and CDR2 from the germline V gene are SGHRS and YFSETQ. CDR3 in amino acids: CASSFDSGYGNTIYF. The CDR3 DNA sequence: TGCGCCAGCAGCTTTGATTCGGGCTATGGAAACACCATATATTTT.

The chain couples TRBV4-3 to TRBJ1-2, with a weak D call TRBD1 (6 bases). The V and J ends lost 3 bases and 2 bases respectively, with 7 bases between them. CDR3 length equals 13 residues. Germline V gene lookup returns CDR1 LGHNA and CDR2 YSLEER. CDR3 nucleotides: TGCGCCAGCAGCCAGCAGGGGAACTATGGCTACACCTTC. Protein sequence: CASSQQGNYGYTF.

This clonotype was detected ten times or more. The chain uses TRBV24-1 and TRBJ2-1, with 11 positions matching TRBD1. Germline assignment: CDR1 KGHDR and CDR2 SFDVKD. CDR3 length: 16 residues. Unmatched junction bases numbered 5, after V lost 5 bases and J lost 3 bases. The CDR3 here is CATSGGTGGGYNEQFF. The CDR3 nucleotides are TGTGCCACCAGTGGGGGGACAGGGGGAGGCTACAATGAGCAGTTCTTC.

The CDR3 is CASSYSRSTRETQYF. CDR3 sequence (DNA): TGTGCCAGCAGTTACTCGAGGTCGACCCGGGAGACCCAGTACTTC. The chain uses TRBV6-2 or TRBV6-3 and TRBJ2-5; D remains unclear. This CDR3 has 15 amino acids. The V gene's germline CDR1 is MNHEY and CDR2 SVGEGT. Deletions cut 0 bases from V and 5 bases from J, with 13 bases between.

This clonotype appeared a single time. This sequence joins TRBV30 and TRBJ2-5, with D tentatively TRBD2 (5 bases). CDR1 and CDR2 from the germline V gene are GTSNPN and SVGIG (reference sequence). The CDR3 covers 11 residues. Trimming left V 5 bases short and J 6 bases short, with 10 bases between. This chain's CDR3 is CAWDWEKTQYF. CDR3 DNA: TGTGCCTGGGATTGGGAGAAGACCCAGTACTTC.

This clonotype was detected many times. The J gene is TRBJ2-3, the V gene TRBV12-3 or TRBV12-4; D not resolved. The CDR3 is made up of 13 amino acids. Between the trimmed V and J ends, which lost 6 bases and 3 bases, there was a span of 10 bases. The CDR3 nucleotides read TGTGCCAGCAGGACCATGGCTACAGATACGCAGTATTTT. Amino acids: CASRTMATDTQYF.

This clonotype was observed a few times. The chain combines TRBV20-1 with TRBJ1-1; the match to TRBD1 covers 7 bases. V was clipped by 7 bases and J by 4 bases; unmatched bases: 9. Germline CDR1 reads DFQATT; CDR2 reads SNEGSKA (reference sequence). The CDR3 is made up of 13 amino acids. The CDR3 sequence: CSGSTGKATEAFF. For the CDR3, the DNA is TGCAGTGGCTCGACAGGGAAGGCCACTGAAGCTTTCTTT.

This clonotype turned up a few times. The V call is TRBV7-2, the J call TRBJ1-6; unclear D gene. From germline, CDR1 is SGHTA and CDR2 FQGNSA. This CDR3 region has 14 residues. Trimming cost V 0 bases and J 8 bases, with 8 bases left between them. For the CDR3, the DNA is TGTGCCAGCAGCTTAGCTGGTAGGGATTCACCCCTCCACTTT. It translates to CASSLAGRDSPLHF.

There are a few counts of this clonotype. The V gene is TRBV4-2, the J gene TRBJ2-3; TRBD2 aligns across 11 bases. CDR3 length equals 19 residues. In germline, CDR1 is LGHNA, CDR2 YNFKEQ. The J segment lost 5 bases and the V segment lost 0 bases, leaving 13 bases of the junction unmatched. The CDR3 sequence is CASSQEPSRLAGFQDTQYF. CDR3 in DNA: TGTGCCAGCAGCCAAGAACCATCAAGACTAGCGGGATTTCAAGATACGCAGTATTTT.

The sample holds a few counts of this clonotype. Here the CDR3 reads CASWGRQESTGELFF. CDR3 in DNA: TGTGCCAGCTGGGGTCGGCAGGAGAGCACCGGGGAGCTGTTTTTT. This chain links TRBV2 with TRBJ2-2; D gene unclear. Per the germline V gene, CDR1 is SNHLY and CDR2 is FYNNEI. This CDR3 has 15 residues. The germline V and J ends were trimmed by 8 bases and 4 bases, with 17 bases remaining between them.

This chain joins TRBV28 and TRBJ1-5; no definite D call. CDR3 length: 14 residues. V shed 6 bases and J shed 6 bases, with 15 bases lying between them. CDR1 and CDR2 (germline): MDHEN, SYDVKM. The CDR3 protein is CASRLGFGVQPQHF. The DNA for the CDR3 is TGTGCCAGCAGGCTTGGGTTTGGGGTTCAGCCCCAGCATTTT.

The genes are TRBV6-2 or TRBV6-3 and TRBJ1-2, with D perhaps TRBD1 (5 bases). The germline gives CDR1 MNHEY, CDR2 SVGEGT. The CDR3 length is 13 residues. With 6 bases removed from V and 6 bases from J, the gap between germline ends came to 14 bases. This CDR3 is CASRITGKDGYTF. The CDR3 DNA reads as TGTGCCAGCAGGATCACAGGCAAAGATGGCTACACCTTC.

Ten or more counts support this clonotype. V and J are TRBV6-5 and TRBJ2-5; possibly TRBD1 or TRBD2 for D (5 bases each). Trimming left V 2 bases short and J 5 bases short, with 9 bases between. The germline gives CDR1 MNHEY, CDR2 SVGAGI. The CDR3 has 13 residues. This chain's CDR3 is CASSYQGPETQYF. CDR3 in DNA: TGTGCCAGCAGTTACCAGGGACCTGAGACCCAGTACTTC.

With regard to this clonotype: The junction shows a germline mismatch at one end, possibly a read error. The genes are TRBV7-2 and TRBJ2-1, with TRBD2 identical over 13 bases. The length of the CDR3 is 18 residues. Germline V gene data show CDR1 as SGHTA and CDR2 as FQGNSA. CDR3 loop: CASSSGTSGIRSYNKQFF. DNA of the CDR3: TGTGCCAGCAGCTCCGGGACTAGCGGGATTCGCTCCTACAATAAGCAGTTCTTC.

About this clonotype itself: Germline is not matched at one junction end, which may reflect a read error. The chain carries TRBV2 and TRBJ2-3; possibly TRBD1 or TRBD2 for D (5 bases each). Germline V gene lookup returns CDR1 SNHLY and CDR2 FYNNEI. The length of the CDR3 is 16 residues. CDR3 region: CASSPSSPGPTDTQYF. The CDR3 DNA reads TGTGCCAGCTCACCGTCGAGTCCGGGACCTACAGATACACAGTATTTT.

The chain recombines TRBV11-1 with TRBJ2-7; D is unresolved. CDR1 and CDR2 from the germline V gene are SGHAT and FQDESV (reference sequence). The CDR3 spans 12 residues. With 5 bases removed from V and 3 bases from J, the gap between germline ends came to 8 bases. The CDR3 DNA is TGTGCCAGCAGCCTCTCTCACTACGAGCAGTACTTC. This gives the protein CASSLSHYEQYF.

Only a few counts were recorded for this clonotype. The genes are TRBV12-3 or TRBV12-4 and TRBJ2-1; the match to TRBD2 covers 8 bases. The J segment lost 9 bases and the V segment lost 5 bases, leaving 6 bases of the junction unmatched. This CDR3 is 13 amino acids long. The CDR3 DNA follows: TGTGCCAGCAGTGACGGGAGGGCCAGTGAGCAGTTCTTC. This sequence encodes CASSDGRASEQFF.

A few counts support this clonotype. V is TRBV7-9 and J is TRBJ1-1; 7 bases match TRBD1. CDR1 is SEHNR and CDR2 is FQNEAQ in the germline V gene (reference sequence). This CDR3 region has 14 residues. V shed 5 bases and J 3 bases; nucleotides not matched to a gene: 6. The CDR3 protein is CASSVDDRDTEAFF. CDR3 nucleotide sequence: TGTGCCAGCAGCGTTGATGACAGGGACACTGAAGCTTTCTTT.

The V and J genes are TRBV2 and TRBJ1-2; 8 bases map to TRBD1. Germline CDR1 SNHLY, CDR2 FYNNEI. J lost 9 bases, V lost 4 bases, and 4 bases had no gene match. CDR3 length: 12 amino acids. CDR3: CASSGTGWSYTF. The CDR3 nucleotides read TGTGCCAGCAGTGGGACAGGGTGGAGCTACACCTTC.

The chain joins TRBV14 to TRBJ2-2; D unclear. This CDR3 spans 14 amino acids. Germline lookup yields CDR1 SGHDN and CDR2 FVKESK. V was shortened by 1 base and J by 3 bases, with 6 bases between the two germline ends. This chain's CDR3 is CASSQGRYTGELFF. CDR3 bases: TGTGCCAGCAGCCAAGGCAGGTACACCGGGGAGCTGTTTTTT.

This clonotype occurred a few times. The chain couples TRBV10-3 to TRBJ2-7; tentative D call: TRBD2 (5 bases). The CDR3 extends over 12 amino acids. The V gene's germline CDR1 is ENHRY and CDR2 SYGVKD. V was clipped by 11 bases and J by 1 base, with 12 bases between them. The CDR3 nucleotides are TGTGCCGCCGGGGTTGGTTCCTACGAGCAGTACTTC. Translated, it gives CAAGVGSYEQYF.

This clonotype was picked up a small number of times. V usage is TRBV10-3 and J usage is TRBJ2-1, with a tentative D call TRBD1 (6 bases). The V gene lost 2 bases and the J gene lost 7 bases, with 15 bases spanning the gap. The CDR3 spans 15 residues. In germline, CDR1 is ENHRY, CDR2 SYGVKD. CDR3 protein: CAISERDMGRNEQFF. For the CDR3, the DNA is TGTGCCATCAGTGAGCGGGACATGGGTCGGAATGAGCAGTTCTTC.

This clonotype was counted between two and nine times. J is TRBJ1-2 and V is TRBV5-1, with 8 bases lining up with TRBD1. This CDR3 has 15 residues. The ends lost 4 bases at V and 8 bases at J; junction bases unmatched: 13. Germline V gene data show CDR1 as SGHRS and CDR2 as YFSETQ. CDR3 in amino acids: CASSGTGGPYEGYTF. As DNA, the CDR3 is TGCGCCAGCAGCGGAACAGGGGGGCCCTATGAGGGCTACACCTTC.

This clonotype appeared a few times. The gene calls are TRBV9 and TRBJ2-5; 7 bases agree with TRBD1. Trimming removed 3 bases from V and 0 bases from J; junction bases left unmatched: 5. Looked up from germline, CDR1 is SGDLS and CDR2 is YYNGEE. The CDR3 has 15 amino acids. CDR3 sequence reads: CASSADRSYQETQYF. In nucleotides, the CDR3 is TGTGCCAGCAGCGCGGACAGGTCGTACCAAGAGACCCAGTACTTC.

This clonotype was detected only a few times. The chain employs TRBV6-5 and TRBJ2-3; D tentatively reads TRBD1 or TRBD2 (6 bases each). Trimming removed 2 bases from V and 5 bases from J, with 11 bases in between. CDR1 is MNHEY and CDR2 is SVGAGI in the germline V gene. The CDR3 length is 14 residues. CDR3 sequence (DNA): TGTGCCAGCAGTTACGACGGGGGCAGAGATACGCAGTATTTT. Encoded protein: CASSYDGGRDTQYF.

This clonotype was observed many times. This sequence joins TRBV29-1 and TRBJ2-7; perhaps TRBD2 as D (6 bases). Trimming stripped 4 bases from V and 0 bases from J, with 16 bases between. The CDR3 runs 15 residues. Germline CDR1 is SQVTM and CDR2 is ANQGSEA. The CDR3 region has the DNA TGCAGCGTTGGAGAAGCGGGCCGCTACTCCTACGAGCAGTACTTC. Its translation is CSVGEAGRYSYEQYF.

In its sample, this clonotype was seen a few times. J is TRBJ1-1 and V is TRBV28, with TRBD1 identical over 9 bases. The CDR3 sequence is 12 residues long. V gave up 6 bases and J gave up 10 bases; unmatched junction bases: 6. The germline V gene has CDR1 MDHEN and CDR2 SYDVKM. CDR3 amino acids: CASSSADRGAFF. DNA for the CDR3: TGTGCCAGCAGCTCAGCGGACAGGGGAGCTTTCTTT.

Ten or more counts support this clonotype. This chain links TRBV20-1 with TRBJ2-1; perhaps TRBD1 as D (5 bases). This CDR3 region has 12 residues. V was pared by 6 bases and J by 15 bases, with 21 bases between. Germline assignment: CDR1 DFQATT and CDR2 SNEGSKA (reference sequence). Here the CDR3 reads CSAYPGREGAFF. In nucleotides, the CDR3 is TGCAGTGCCTATCCGGGCAGGGAAGGGGCGTTCTTC.

This clonotype appeared a few times. The chain combines TRBV9 with TRBJ2-5; 9 bases align to TRBD2. Germline CDR1 and CDR2: SGDLS and YYNGEE. This CDR3 has 16 residues. With 0 bases clipped from V and 1 base from J, the junction kept 4 bases outside the gene matches. The CDR3 region is CASSVGLAGSQETQYF. DNA for the CDR3: TGTGCCAGCAGCGTAGGGCTAGCGGGGAGCCAAGAGACCCAGTACTTC.

The V call is TRBV18, the J call TRBJ2-1, with D perhaps matching TRBD1 or TRBD2 (5 bases each). The CDR3 is 18 residues long. The ends were cut back, 1 base at V and 1 base at J, with 17 bases in the middle. Germline lookup yields CDR1 KGHSH and CDR2 LQKENI. CDR3: CASSPQDSWGKSYNEQFF. CDR3 bases: TGTGCCAGCTCACCACAGGACTCATGGGGGAAATCCTACAATGAGCAGTTCTTC.